This entry is about one TCR beta chain. This clone was seen more than once but under ten times. Its antigen is currently not known. There are no base qualities to consult, and no much larger clone falls within one base. This specimen belongs to a study of CD8+ T cells in alopecia areata (dated by TCRdb to the late 2010s). Describing the broader study: Treated patients were enrolled in an open-label pilot trial of oral tofacitinib, 5 to 10 mg twice daily, for moderate-to-severe alopecia areata. To study T cell clonal expansion in alopecia areata, the researchers applied high-throughput TCRbeta sequencing to both the C3H/HeJ mouse model and human patients. Tofacitinib-treated patients had biopsies at baseline and at 4 and 24 weeks of treatment, with a later scalp biopsy in several patients. Amplification of TCRbeta CDR3 regions was done by immunoSEQ multiplex PCR using 35 Vbeta forward primers and 13 Jbeta reverse primers. Tofacitinib was given for 6 to 18 months, followed by 6 months of follow-up off drug to assess delayed response and recurrence. The SALT score, which quantifies the percentage of affected scalp surface area, was used to measure disease severity in treated patients. Clonality in the scalp was compared among normal scalp (n=4), patchy alopecia areata scalp (n=8), and alopecia totalis/universalis scalp (n=8). On the human side, TCRbeta sequencing was run on scalp tissue and on sorted CD4+ and CD8+ peripheral blood T cells from healthy controls and from alopecia areata patients with either patchy or totalis/universalis disease. RNA was extracted with the PAXgene miRNA kit for fixed scalp, the miRNeasy kit for PBMCs, and the RNeasy kit for mouse skin. Beyond this particular receptor, the publication reports: Because the treated cohort was small and included a single nonresponder, larger studies are needed to assess links between baseline CD8+ expansion and response. Tofacitinib significantly decreased scalp clonality and the number of expanded CD8+ clones among the top 100 scalp clones. Many expanded lesional clones persisted in scalp and blood during tofacitinib treatment, which may partly explain relapse after stopping treatment. TCR sequences shared between patients were less clear than in mice, possibly partly because of HLA diversity in the patient population. Lesional scalp, especially in alopecia totalis/universalis, showed higher clonality and more expanded CD8+ clones than normal scalp, suggesting antigenic drive. Resident alphabeta T cells in normal human skin are also sequenced, complicating scalp TCR repertoire analysis, unlike mouse skin dominated by gammadelta T cells.

The time point label on this specimen signifies: 20 to 30 weeks on oral tofacitinib. The treatment or condition label, read with the paper, signifies: oral pan-JAK inhibitor, 5-10 mg twice daily. Lesional scalp punch biopsies and peripheral blood were obtained from alopecia areata patients. PBMCs were separated by density centrifugation and stained for CD3, CD4 and CD8, after which CD4+ and CD8+ T cells were sorted on a FACSAria. The protocol used for the library was the immunoSEQ multiplex PCR assay. RNA was extracted from all samples and reverse transcribed into cDNA as template for TCR sequencing. SuperScript III was used to make first-strand cDNA, primed with a 2:1 mix of oligo-dT and random hexamers. A synthetic immune receptor repertoire was used to measure amplification bias, and any remaining bias was corrected computationally. The study's processing was this. Raw reads were preprocessed to remove errors, and CDR3 was defined according to IMGT conventions as the region from the conserved cysteine to phenylalanine. Clonality was calculated as 1 minus Shannon entropy normalized by log2 of the number of productive unique TCRs. Whether scalp clones were CD4 or CD8 was inferred by matching scalp TCRbeta sequences against CD4 and CD8 repertoires sorted from blood. TCRdb retrieved this table from immuneACCESS and kept in-frame rearrangements only. Not all clones are present; in checked studies, unresolved V genes account for under half, and no reason is known for the remainder. D and trimming come from the DNA, and the V and J calls and clone size come from that table. The sample table holds under 150,000 clones, of which roughly 56% were seen once. Together, the top ten hold 3% to 4% of the sample.

Including cysteine and phenylalanine, the CDR3 has 18 amino acids. Of the read, only the CDR3 DNA is kept; its 54 bases are in frame from base 1. CDR1 and CDR2, looked up from the germline V gene (reference sequence), are LNHDA and SQIVND. Between the V and J ends, shortened by 6 bases and 0 bases respectively, the junction contains 21 bases. This chain is built from TRBV19 and TRBJ1-5; no D segment can be confidently identified. Sequencing was performed on CD4+ T cells sorted from blood, taken at week 24, from a patient treated with tofacitinib. This receptor was obtained from a human donor with alopecia areata. CDR3 protein: CASSEGPKGPNSNQPQHF. The bases read TGTGCCAGTAGCGAGGGCCCCAAAGGACCTAATAGCAATCAGCCCCAGCATTTT.